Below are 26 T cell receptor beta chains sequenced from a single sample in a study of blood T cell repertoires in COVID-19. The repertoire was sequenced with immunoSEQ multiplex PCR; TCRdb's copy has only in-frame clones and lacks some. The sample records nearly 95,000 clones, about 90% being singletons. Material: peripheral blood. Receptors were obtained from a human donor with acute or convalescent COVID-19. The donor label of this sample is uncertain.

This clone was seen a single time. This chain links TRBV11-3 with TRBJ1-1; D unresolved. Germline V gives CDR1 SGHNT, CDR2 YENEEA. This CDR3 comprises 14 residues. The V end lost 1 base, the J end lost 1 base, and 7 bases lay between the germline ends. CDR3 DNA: TGTGCCAGCAGCTTAGGCGGCAAGAACACTGAAGCTTTCTTT. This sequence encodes CASSLGGKNTEAFF. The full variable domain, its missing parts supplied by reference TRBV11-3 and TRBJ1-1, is EAGVVQSPRYKIIEKKQPVAFWCNPISGHNTLYWYLQNLGQGPELLIRYENEEAVDDSQLPKDRFSAERLKGVDSTLKIQPAELGDSAVYLCASSLGGKNTEAFFGQGTRLTVV.

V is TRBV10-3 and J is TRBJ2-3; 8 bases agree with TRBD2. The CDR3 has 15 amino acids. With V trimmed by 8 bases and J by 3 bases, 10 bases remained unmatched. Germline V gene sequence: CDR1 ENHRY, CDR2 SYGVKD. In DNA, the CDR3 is TGTGCCATCCAATCAGCCAGCGGGGGTACAGATACGCAGTATTTT. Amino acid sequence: CAIQSASGGTDTQYF.

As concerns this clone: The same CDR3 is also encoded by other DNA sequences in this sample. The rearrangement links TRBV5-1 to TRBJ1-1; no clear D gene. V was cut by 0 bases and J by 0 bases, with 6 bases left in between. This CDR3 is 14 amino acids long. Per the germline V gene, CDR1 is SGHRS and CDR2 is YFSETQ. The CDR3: CASSLARVNTEAFF. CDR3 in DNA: TGCGCCAGCAGCTTGGCTCGGGTGAACACTGAAGCTTTCTTT.

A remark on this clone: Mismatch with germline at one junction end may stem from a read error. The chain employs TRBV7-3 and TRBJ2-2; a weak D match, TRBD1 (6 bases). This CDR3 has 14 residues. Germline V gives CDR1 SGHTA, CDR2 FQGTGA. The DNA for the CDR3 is TGTGCCAGCAGCGTAACCCAGGGGACCGGGGAGCTGTTTTTT. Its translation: CASSVTQGTGELFF.

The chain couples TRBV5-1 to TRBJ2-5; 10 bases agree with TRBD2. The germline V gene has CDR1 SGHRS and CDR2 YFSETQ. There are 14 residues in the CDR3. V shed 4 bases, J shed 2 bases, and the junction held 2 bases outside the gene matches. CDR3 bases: TGCGCCAGCAGCCTACTAGCGGGGCAAGAGACCCAGTACTTC. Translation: CASSLLAGQETQYF. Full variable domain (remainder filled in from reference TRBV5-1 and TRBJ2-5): KAGVTQTPRYLIKTRGQQVTLSCSPISGHRSVSWYQQTPGQGLQFLFEYFSETQRNKGNFPGRFSGRQFSNSRSEMNVSTLELGDSALYLCASSLLAGQETQYFGPGTRLLVL.

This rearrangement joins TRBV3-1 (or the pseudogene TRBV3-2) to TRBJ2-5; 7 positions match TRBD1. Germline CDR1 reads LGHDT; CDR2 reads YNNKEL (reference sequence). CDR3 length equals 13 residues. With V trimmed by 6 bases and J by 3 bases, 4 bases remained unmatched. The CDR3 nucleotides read TGTGCCAGCAGGCGGCAGGGGGAAGAGACCCAGTACTTC. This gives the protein CASRRQGEETQYF.

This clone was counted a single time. CDR3 DNA sequence: TGCGCCAGCAGCTTGGAAACAGGGGCCTACAATGAGCAGTTCTTC. Its protein product is CASSLETGAYNEQFF. V is TRBV5-1 and J is TRBJ2-1; 7 bases fit TRBD1. V was pared by 0 bases and J by 2 bases, with 2 bases of the junction left unmatched. CDR3 size: 15 residues. Looked up from germline, CDR1 is SGHRS and CDR2 is YFSETQ.

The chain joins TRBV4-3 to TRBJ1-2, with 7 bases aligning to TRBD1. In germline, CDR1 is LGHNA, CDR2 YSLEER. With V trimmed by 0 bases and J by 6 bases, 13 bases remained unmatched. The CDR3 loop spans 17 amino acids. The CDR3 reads CASSQDPDRARAHGYTF. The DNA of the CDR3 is TGCGCCAGCAGCCAAGATCCCGACAGGGCGAGAGCTCATGGCTACACCTTC.

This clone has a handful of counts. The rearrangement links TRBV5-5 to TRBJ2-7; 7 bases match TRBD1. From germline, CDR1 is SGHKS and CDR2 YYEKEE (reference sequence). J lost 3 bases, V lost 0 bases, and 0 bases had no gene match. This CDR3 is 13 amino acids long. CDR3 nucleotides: TGTGCCAGCAGCTTGGACAGGGGCTACGAGCAGTACTTC. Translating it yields CASSLDRGYEQYF.

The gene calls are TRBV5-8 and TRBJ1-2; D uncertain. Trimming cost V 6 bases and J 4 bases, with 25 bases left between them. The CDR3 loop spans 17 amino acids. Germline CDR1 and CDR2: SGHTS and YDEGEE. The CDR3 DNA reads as TGTGCCAGCAAGGAGGTGGCGGCAGCCTCTTTGGGCTATGGCTACACCTTC. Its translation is CASKEVAAASLGYGYTF.

CDR3 coding DNA: TGTGCCAGCAGCCGCGGACATACTAGCACCAATGAGCAGTTCTTC. This gives the protein CASSRGHTSTNEQFF. The J gene is TRBJ2-1, the V gene TRBV11-3; possible D gene TRBD2, 6 bases. Germline V gene data show CDR1 as SGHNT and CDR2 as YENEEA. CDR3 length equals 15 residues. Trimming took off 5 bases at V and 6 bases at J, with 17 bases between the two ends.

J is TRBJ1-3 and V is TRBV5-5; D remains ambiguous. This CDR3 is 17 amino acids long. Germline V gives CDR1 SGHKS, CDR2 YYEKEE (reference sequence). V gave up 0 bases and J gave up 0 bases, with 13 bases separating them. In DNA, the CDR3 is TGTGCCAGCAGCTTGGAGCCGGGGAGGGCCTCTGGAAACACCATATATTTT. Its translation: CASSLEPGRASGNTIYF.

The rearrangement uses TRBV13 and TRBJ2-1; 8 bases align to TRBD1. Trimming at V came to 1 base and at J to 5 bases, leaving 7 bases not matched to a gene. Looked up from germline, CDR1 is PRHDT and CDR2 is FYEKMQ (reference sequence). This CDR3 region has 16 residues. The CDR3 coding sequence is TGTGCCAGCAGCTTAGAAGGGCAGGGGGCGAACAATGAGCAGTTCTTC. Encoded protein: CASSLEGQGANNEQFF.

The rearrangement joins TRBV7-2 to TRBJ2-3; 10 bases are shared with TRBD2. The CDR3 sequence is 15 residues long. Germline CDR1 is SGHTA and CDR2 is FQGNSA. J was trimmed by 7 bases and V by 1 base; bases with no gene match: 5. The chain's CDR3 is CASSLERGGGNTQYF. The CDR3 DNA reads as TGTGCCAGCAGCTTAGAGCGGGGGGGCGGAAATACGCAGTATTTT.

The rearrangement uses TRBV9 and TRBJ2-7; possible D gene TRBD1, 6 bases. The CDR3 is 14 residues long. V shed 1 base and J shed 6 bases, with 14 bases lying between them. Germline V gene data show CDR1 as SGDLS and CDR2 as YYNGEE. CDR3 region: CASSVSAGVGEQYF. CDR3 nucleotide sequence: TGTGCCAGCAGCGTAAGTGCAGGGGTTGGCGAGCAGTACTTC.

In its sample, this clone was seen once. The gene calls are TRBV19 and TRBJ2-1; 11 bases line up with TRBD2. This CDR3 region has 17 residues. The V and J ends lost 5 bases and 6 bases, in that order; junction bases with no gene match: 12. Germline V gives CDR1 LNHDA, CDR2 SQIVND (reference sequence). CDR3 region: CASSSVAGGAMFNEQFF. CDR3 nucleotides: TGTGCCAGTAGTTCAGTAGCGGGGGGGGCAATGTTCAATGAGCAGTTCTTC.

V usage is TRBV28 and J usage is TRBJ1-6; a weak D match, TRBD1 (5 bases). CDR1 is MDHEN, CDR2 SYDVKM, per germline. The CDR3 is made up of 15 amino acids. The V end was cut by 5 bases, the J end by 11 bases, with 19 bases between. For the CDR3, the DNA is TGTGCCAGCAGTACGGGACCGGGGGATGGCCCACCCCTCCACTTT. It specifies CASSTGPGDGPPLHF.

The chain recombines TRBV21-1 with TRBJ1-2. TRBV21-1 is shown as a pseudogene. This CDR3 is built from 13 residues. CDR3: CASSRGSRAGYTF. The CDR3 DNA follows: TGTGCCAGCAGCCGCGGGTCCCGGGCTGGCTACACCTTC.

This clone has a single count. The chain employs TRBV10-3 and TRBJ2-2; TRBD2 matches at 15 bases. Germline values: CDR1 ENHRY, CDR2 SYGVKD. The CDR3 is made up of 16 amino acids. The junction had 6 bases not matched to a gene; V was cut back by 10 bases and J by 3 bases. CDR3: CATGLAGGRDTGELFF. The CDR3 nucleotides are TGTGCCACGGGACTAGCGGGGGGCCGAGACACCGGGGAGCTGTTTTTT.

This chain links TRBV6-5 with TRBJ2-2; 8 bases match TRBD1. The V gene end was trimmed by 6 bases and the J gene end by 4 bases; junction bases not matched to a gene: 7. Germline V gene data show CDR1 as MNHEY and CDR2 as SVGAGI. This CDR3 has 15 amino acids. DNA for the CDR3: TGTGCCAGCAGCGAGGGACAGGTCCTCACCGGGGAGCTGTTTTTT. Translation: CASSEGQVLTGELFF.

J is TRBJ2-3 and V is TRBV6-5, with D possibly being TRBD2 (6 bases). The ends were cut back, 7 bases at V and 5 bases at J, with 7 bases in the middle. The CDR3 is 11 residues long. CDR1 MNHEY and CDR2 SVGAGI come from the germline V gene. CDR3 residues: CASTGGDTQYF. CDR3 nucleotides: TGTGCCAGCACCGGGGGAGATACGCAGTATTTT.

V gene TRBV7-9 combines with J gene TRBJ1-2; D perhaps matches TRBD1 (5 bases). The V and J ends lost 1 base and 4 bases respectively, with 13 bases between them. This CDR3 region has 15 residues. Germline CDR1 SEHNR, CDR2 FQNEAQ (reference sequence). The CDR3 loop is CASSLVQGGSYGYTF. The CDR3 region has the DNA TGTGCCAGCAGCTTAGTTCAGGGAGGGAGCTATGGCTACACCTTC. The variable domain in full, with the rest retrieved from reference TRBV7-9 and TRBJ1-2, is DTGVSQNPRHKITKRGQNVTFRCDPISEHNRLYWYRQTLGQGPEFLTYFQNEAQLEKSRLLSDRFSAERPKGSFSTLEIQRTEQGDSAMYLCASSLVQGGSYGYTFGSGTRLTVV.

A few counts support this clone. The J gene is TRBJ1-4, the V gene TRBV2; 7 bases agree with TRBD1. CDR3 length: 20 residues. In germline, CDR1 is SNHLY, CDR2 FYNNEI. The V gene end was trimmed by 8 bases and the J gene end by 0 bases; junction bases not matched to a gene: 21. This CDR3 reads CASLFSGQSLMRATNEKLFF. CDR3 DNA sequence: TGTGCCAGCCTTTTCTCGGGACAGAGCCTCATGCGGGCAACTAATGAAAAACTGTTTTTT.

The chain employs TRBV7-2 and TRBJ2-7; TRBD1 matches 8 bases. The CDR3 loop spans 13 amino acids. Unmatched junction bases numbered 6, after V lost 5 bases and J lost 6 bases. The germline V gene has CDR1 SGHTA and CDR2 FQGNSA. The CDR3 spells CASSPQGAGEQYF. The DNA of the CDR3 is TGTGCCAGCAGCCCTCAGGGGGCCGGCGAGCAGTACTTC.

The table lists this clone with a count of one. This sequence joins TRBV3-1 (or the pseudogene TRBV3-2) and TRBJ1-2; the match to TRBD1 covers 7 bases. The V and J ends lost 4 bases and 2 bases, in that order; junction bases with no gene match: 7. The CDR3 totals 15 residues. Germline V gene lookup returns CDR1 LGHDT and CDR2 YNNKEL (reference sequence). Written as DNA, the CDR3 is TGTGCCAGCAGCCCCCTAACGGGACAGAACTATGGCTACACCTTC. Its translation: CASSPLTGQNYGYTF.

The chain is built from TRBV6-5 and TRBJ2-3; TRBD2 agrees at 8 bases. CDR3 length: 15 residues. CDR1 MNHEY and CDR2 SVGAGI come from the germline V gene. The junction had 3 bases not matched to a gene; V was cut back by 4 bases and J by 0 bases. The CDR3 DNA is TGTGCCAGCAGTTTAGCGGGATCTAGCACAGATACGCAGTATTTT. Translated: CASSLAGSSTDTQYF.